Listed here are 30 T cell receptor beta chains from one sample, sequenced in a study of Ad26.COV2.S vaccination and SARS-CoV-2 variants. The treatment is: roughly 18 received Ad26.COV2.S at low or high dose, single or two shots; several received placebo; per-sample allocation not given. Day 63 after the first vaccine or placebo injection was the time point for sampling. The protocol was immunoSEQ multiplex PCR, while the TCRdb copy is restricted to in-frame clones and leaves out a portion. The sample records some 480,000 clones, around 85% being singletons. The sequences come from peripheral blood, collected in a trial of Ad26.COV2.S vaccine versus placebo. All receptors come from a person aged 18-65 years who received the Ad26.COV2.S COVID-19 vaccine or a placebo.

The chain combines TRBV10-3 with TRBJ2-3; 8 bases are a match to TRBD1. CDR3 length: 16 residues. The germline V gene encodes CDR1 ENHRY and CDR2 SYGVKD. V lost 3 bases, J lost 1 base, and 6 bases stayed unmatched. The CDR3 bases are TGTGCCATCAGTGAATCAGGGGGCCGGCGCACAGATACGCAGTATTTT. Encoded protein: CAISESGGRRTDTQYF.

This clone was seen a single time. The V and J genes are TRBV7-6 and TRBJ2-2; D possibly corresponds to TRBD2 (5 bases). The CDR3 totals 13 residues. V was pared by 1 base and J by 7 bases, with 7 bases between. Germline V lookup: CDR1 SGHVS, CDR2 FNYEAQ. The CDR3 loop is CASSLVAGGELFF. CDR3 coding DNA: TGTGCCAGCAGCTTAGTTGCGGGCGGGGAGCTGTTTTTT.

V is TRBV27 and J is TRBJ2-5; D not resolved. CDR1 is MNHEY, CDR2 SMNVEV, per germline (reference sequence). The CDR3 is made up of 13 amino acids. Between the trimmed V and J ends, which lost 5 bases and 5 bases, there was a span of 12 bases. The CDR3 is CASSQTRWETQYF. CDR3 DNA: TGTGCCAGCAGTCAAACTCGATGGGAGACCCAGTACTTC.

The CDR3 loop reads CASSQVGHGLFF. In nucleotides, the CDR3 is TGTGCCAGCAGCCAAGTAGGTCATGGGCTGTTTTTT. The rearrangement uses TRBV3-1 (or the pseudogene TRBV3-2) and TRBJ1-4; D is uncertain. Germline assignment: CDR1 LGHDT and CDR2 YNNKEL (reference sequence). The V gene lost 1 base and the J gene lost 14 bases, with 11 bases spanning the gap. This CDR3 has 12 residues.

CDR3 nucleotides: TGCGCCAGCAGCTCCGGTTTAACTAGCACAGATACGCAGTATTTT. It translates to CASSSGLTSTDTQYF. The genes are TRBV5-1 and TRBJ2-3; D unclear. Germline lookup yields CDR1 SGHRS and CDR2 YFSETQ. The length of the CDR3 is 15 residues. V dropped 3 bases and J dropped 0 bases, with 11 bases sitting between them.

V and J are TRBV7-3 and TRBJ1-1; D is uncertain. The germline V and J ends were trimmed by 5 bases and 6 bases, with 22 bases remaining between them. This CDR3 contains 16 residues. Germline values: CDR1 SGHTA, CDR2 FQGTGA. This chain's CDR3 is CASSPYMGPDSAEAFF. DNA for the CDR3: TGTGCCAGCAGCCCCTACATGGGCCCGGATAGCGCTGAAGCTTTCTTT.

This chain connects TRBV7-9 to TRBJ1-6; D gene ambiguous. This CDR3 is built from 15 residues. The V gene lost 1 base and the J gene lost 1 base, with 5 bases spanning the gap. Germline CDR1 SEHNR, CDR2 FQNEAQ (reference sequence). This CDR3 reads CASSLGRSYNSPLHF. For the CDR3, the DNA is TGTGCCAGCAGCTTAGGACGGTCCTATAATTCACCCCTCCACTTT.

The genes are TRBV5-8 and TRBJ2-6, with 7 nucleotides matching TRBD2. Germline CDR1 is SGHTS and CDR2 is YDEGEE. J lost 0 bases, V lost 4 bases, and 7 bases had no gene match. This CDR3 contains 17 residues. In nucleotides, the CDR3 is TGTGCCAGCAGCGGGGGGGTCCAAAGCTCTGGGGCCAACGTCCTGACTTTC. Its translation: CASSGGVQSSGANVLTF.

The CDR3 is CASSLQSNQPQHF. The CDR3 nucleotides are TGTGCCAGCAGTTTACAGAGCAATCAGCCCCAGCATTTT. The chain recombines TRBV28 with TRBJ1-5; D call uncertain. The CDR3 spans 13 residues. The germline CDR1 and CDR2 sequences are MDHEN and SYDVKM. Between the trimmed V and J ends, which lost 2 bases and 1 base, there was a span of 3 bases.

The CDR3 nucleotides read TGCAGCGGACGAGGGGGGGGCAGCACAGATACGCAGTATTTT. Translated, it gives CSGRGGGSTDTQYF. The J gene is TRBJ2-3, the V gene TRBV29-1; a weak D match, TRBD2 (7 bases). The CDR3 sequence is 14 residues long. V gave up 7 bases and J gave up 0 bases, with 14 bases separating them. In germline, CDR1 is SQVTM, CDR2 ANQGSEA.

The gene calls are TRBV9 and TRBJ2-1; D unclear. V was cut by 3 bases and J by 8 bases, with 24 bases left in between. This CDR3 has 17 amino acids. Germline V CDR1 and CDR2: SGDLS, YYNGEE. CDR3 sequence (DNA): TGTGCCAGCAGCGCCTATAATTACGCCCAGGCTAGAGATGAGCAGTTCTTC. Its protein is CASSAYNYAQARDEQFF.

This chain joins TRBV7-8 and TRBJ2-7; 8 bases are shared with TRBD2. The V gene's germline CDR1 is SGHVS and CDR2 FQNEAQ. V was clipped by 6 bases and J by 4 bases; unmatched bases: 11. The CDR3 totals 15 residues. CDR3 bases: TGTGCCAGCAGGACCTCGGGGGGGCCCCGGTACGAGCAGTACTTC. Its protein product is CASRTSGGPRYEQYF.

The chain is built from TRBV6-2 or TRBV6-3 and TRBJ2-5; 8 nucleotides align to TRBD2. This CDR3 contains 14 residues. The V and J ends lost 5 bases and 5 bases, in that order; junction bases with no gene match: 7. The germline V gene encodes CDR1 MNHEY and CDR2 SVGEGT. This CDR3 is CASSTLSGSETQYF. The CDR3 nucleotides are TGTGCCAGCAGTACCCTCAGCGGGAGTGAGACCCAGTACTTC.

The J gene is TRBJ2-2, the V gene TRBV18, with 11 positions matching TRBD1. V lost 4 bases and J lost 4; bases outside the gene matches: 8. The germline V gene has CDR1 KGHSH and CDR2 LQKENI. This CDR3 has 17 residues. CDR3 sequence reads: CASSRTGGNGFTGELFF. In DNA, the CDR3 is TGTGCCAGCTCACGGACAGGGGGCAACGGGTTCACCGGGGAGCTGTTTTTT.

The genes are TRBV5-4 and TRBJ2-1, with a weak D call TRBD1 (6 bases). The CDR3 has 15 amino acids. V lost 4 bases and J 6 bases, leaving 17 bases between the germline ends. Germline V gene lookup returns CDR1 SGHNT and CDR2 YYREEE (reference sequence). The CDR3 loop is CASSRLAGTSNEQFF. CDR3 DNA sequence: TGTGCCAGCAGCCGATTAGCCGGGACAAGCAATGAGCAGTTCTTC.

This chain connects TRBV27 to TRBJ1-2; D is perhaps TRBD1 (6 bases). CDR3 length: 14 residues. Germline-derived CDR1 and CDR2 are MNHEY and SMNVEV (reference sequence). The V gene lost 3 bases and the J gene lost 4 bases, with 12 bases spanning the gap. CDR3 sequence: CASSFRGAIYGYTF. The CDR3, as DNA: TGTGCCAGCAGTTTTCGGGGGGCGATCTATGGCTACACCTTC.

The genes are TRBV9 and TRBJ2-3, with D possibly being TRBD1 or TRBD2 (6 bases each). Germline loops: CDR1 SGDLS, CDR2 YYNGEE. Trimming stripped 4 bases from V and 3 bases from J, with 15 bases between. The CDR3 sequence is 15 residues long. The CDR3, as DNA: TGTGCCAGCAGCCTTTTTCAGGGGAGGACAGATACGCAGTATTTT. Its translation: CASSLFQGRTDTQYF.

The rearrangement links TRBV11-2 to TRBJ2-3; D remains unclear. CDR3 length equals 12 residues. Trimming stripped 0 bases from V and 6 bases from J, with 4 bases between. Per germline, CDR1 SGHAT and CDR2 FQNNGV. CDR3 nucleotides: TGTGCCAGCAGCTTAGATATGGATACGCAGTATTTT. As protein: CASSLDMDTQYF. Full variable domain (outside the CDR3, taken from reference TRBV11-2 and TRBJ2-3): EAGVAQSPRYKIIEKRQSVAFWCNPISGHATLYWYQQILGQGPKLLIQFQNNGVVDDSQLPKDRFSAERLKGVDSTLKIQPAKLEDSAVYLCASSLDMDTQYFGPGTRLTVL.

The J gene is TRBJ2-7, the V gene TRBV30, with 9 nucleotides matching TRBD2. The CDR3 is 14 residues long. With 3 bases clipped from V and 5 bases from J, the junction kept 8 bases outside the gene matches. Germline V gene data show CDR1 as GTSNPN and CDR2 as SVGIG (reference sequence). The CDR3 reads CAWRLAGGPHEQYF. CDR3 coding DNA: TGTGCCTGGAGGTTGGCGGGAGGGCCCCACGAGCAGTACTTC.

J is TRBJ1-3 and V is TRBV18; tentative D call: TRBD1 (6 bases). Germline CDR1 and CDR2: KGHSH and LQKENI. V gave up 2 bases and J gave up 0 bases, with 11 bases separating them. The CDR3 has 16 amino acids. The CDR3 coding sequence is TGTGCCAGCTCACCAAGGACAGTCGTCTCTGGAAACACCATATATTTT. As protein: CASSPRTVVSGNTIYF.

The J gene is TRBJ1-2, the V gene TRBV15; 7 bases map to TRBD1. Germline V CDR1 and CDR2: LNHNV, YYDKDF (reference sequence). V dropped 3 bases and J dropped 4; count of bases not matched to a gene: 8. The CDR3 consists of 15 residues. The CDR3 sequence: CATSSRTGAGYGYTF. CDR3 bases: TGTGCCACCAGCAGTAGGACAGGCGCCGGCTATGGCTACACCTTC.

This clone is a singleton in its sample. The V and J genes are TRBV5-4 and TRBJ2-3; 10 positions agree with TRBD2. Germline CDR1 and CDR2: SGHNT and YYREEE (reference sequence). After removal of 0 bases from V and 3 bases from J, the junction contained 7 bases not matched to a gene. The CDR3 is made up of 17 amino acids. This CDR3 reads CASSLGISGRGTDTQYF. The DNA for the CDR3 is TGTGCCAGCAGCTTGGGGATAAGCGGGAGGGGGACAGATACGCAGTATTTT.

The gene calls are TRBV9 and TRBJ1-2; tentative D call: TRBD1 (5 bases). The V end was cut by 3 bases, the J end by 4 bases, with 16 bases between. This CDR3 spans 15 amino acids. Looked up from germline, CDR1 is SGDLS and CDR2 is YYNGEE. CDR3 sequence reads: CASSESGGTLYGYTF. The CDR3, as DNA: TGTGCCAGCAGCGAATCCGGGGGGACGCTCTATGGCTACACCTTC.

This clone has more than one count but fewer than ten. The chain employs TRBV27 and TRBJ1-5, with D perhaps matching TRBD1 (6 bases). The CDR3 loop spans 14 amino acids. The germline V gene has CDR1 MNHEY and CDR2 SMNVEV (reference sequence). V dropped 6 bases and J dropped 5 bases, with 14 bases sitting between them. The DNA of the CDR3 is TGTGCCAGCAGGGCACAGGGAAGGCATCAGCCCCAGCATTTT. This translates into CASRAQGRHQPQHF.

The chain joins TRBV6-5 to TRBJ2-1, with 7 bases matching TRBD2. The CDR3 sequence is 14 residues long. Per germline, CDR1 MNHEY and CDR2 SVGAGI. The junction had 9 bases not matched to a gene; V was cut back by 7 bases and J by 6 bases. The CDR3 protein is CASKGLAESNEQFF. CDR3 DNA: TGTGCCAGCAAGGGGCTAGCGGAGAGCAATGAGCAGTTCTTC.

The chain has TRBV7-3 and TRBJ1-6; D ambiguous. The length of the CDR3 is 13 residues. Germline loops: CDR1 SGHTA, CDR2 FQGTGA. V gave up 2 bases and J gave up 10 bases, with 9 bases separating them. The CDR3 bases are TGTGCCAGCAGCTTAGATATAGGCTCACCCCTCCACTTT. It is translated as CASSLDIGSPLHF.

This clone was seen once. The V call is TRBV18, the J call TRBJ1-1; the D gene is possibly TRBD1 (5 bases). The CDR3 contains 15 residues. V lost 3 bases and J lost 1, with 12 bases in between. The germline V gene has CDR1 KGHSH and CDR2 LQKENI. CDR3 loop: CASSPRGISNTEAFF. The CDR3 DNA reads TGTGCCAGCTCACCCCGGGGGATATCGAACACTGAAGCTTTCTTT. The complete variable domain, with remaining parts taken from reference TRBV18 and TRBJ1-1, reads NAGVMQNPRHLVRRRGQEARLRCSPMKGHSHVYWYRQLPEEGLKFMVYLQKENIIDESGMPKERFSAEFPKEGPSILRIQQVVRGDSAAYFCASSPRGISNTEAFFGQGTRLTVV.

The chain is built from TRBV19 and TRBJ2-2; 8 nucleotides match TRBD2. The V and J ends lost 4 bases and 3 bases, in that order; junction bases with no gene match: 4. There are 15 residues in the CDR3. Germline V gene data show CDR1 as LNHDA and CDR2 as SQIVND (reference sequence). CDR3 region: CASSTTSAYTGELFF. CDR3 sequence (DNA): TGTGCCAGTAGTACGACTAGCGCCTACACCGGGGAGCTGTTTTTT.

The chain recombines TRBV20-1 with TRBJ2-1; 14 bases fit TRBD2. Per the germline V gene, CDR1 is DFQATT and CDR2 is SNEGSKA (reference sequence). The V gene end was trimmed by 3 bases and the J gene end by 8 bases; junction bases not matched to a gene: 6. The CDR3 has 15 amino acids. The CDR3 bases are TGCAGTGCTAGTAGGAGACTAGCGGGGGGGGATGAGCAGTTCTTC. It translates to CSASRRLAGGDEQFF.

V is TRBV18 and J is TRBJ1-2, with D perhaps matching TRBD1 (5 bases). V was shortened by 3 bases and J by 5 bases, with 10 bases between the two germline ends. There are 13 residues in the CDR3. CDR1 is KGHSH, CDR2 LQKENI, per germline. CDR3 in DNA: TGTGCCAGCTCACCCGAGGAGGGGTATGGCTACACCTTC. The encoded protein is CASSPEEGYGYTF.